Presented here are 3 T cell receptor beta chains from one specimen sequenced in a study of blood T cell repertoires in COVID-19. Here immunoSEQ multiplex PCR was the method, and the copy in TCRdb shows in-frame clones only, minus some. The sample has fewer than 350,000 clones, under 95% seen once; the top ten hold under 3%. Material: PBMCs or T cells enriched from blood (not recorded which). The receptors were sampled from a woman aged 40 to 55 with acute COVID-19.

The chain uses TRBV5-1 and TRBJ2-7; TRBD2 matches 10 bases. The CDR3 spans 16 residues. Germline V gene data show CDR1 as SGHRS and CDR2 as YFSETQ. With 5 bases clipped from V and 1 base from J, the junction kept 9 bases outside the gene matches. CDR3 nucleotides: TGCGCCAGCAGAGTTAGCGGGAGGTGGGAATCCTACGAGCAGTACTTC. Its protein is CASRVSGRWESYEQYF. Full variable domain (missing parts from reference TRBV5-1 and TRBJ2-7): KAGVTQTPRYLIKTRGQQVTLSCSPISGHRSVSWYQQTPGQGLQFLFEYFSETQRNKGNFPGRFSGRQFSNSRSEMNVSTLELGDSALYLCASRVSGRWESYEQYFGPGTRLTVT.

In DNA, the CDR3 is TGTGCCAGCAGTTTTAGATCTAGCACAGATACGCAGTATTTT. This sequence encodes CASSFRSSTDTQYF. The chain employs TRBV6-2 or TRBV6-3 and TRBJ2-3; D is undetermined. This CDR3 contains 14 residues. The V end was cut by 4 bases, the J end by 0 bases, with 8 bases between. CDR1 and CDR2 (germline): MNHEY, SVGEGT.

This chain links TRBV7-9 with TRBJ1-3; TRBD1 aligns across 8 bases. V lost 2 bases to trimming and J lost 0 bases; unmatched junction nucleotides: 3. Germline loops: CDR1 SEHNR, CDR2 FQNEAQ (reference sequence). The CDR3 covers 16 residues. This CDR3 is CASSLQGASSGNTIYF. Written as DNA, the CDR3 is TGTGCCAGCAGCTTACAGGGGGCCAGCTCTGGAAACACCATATATTTT.